This record looks at one T cell receptor (beta chain) sequence and its context. Its antigen is as yet unknown. The sample comes from a study of cytomegalovirus exposure and HLA in healthy donors. Background on the study: Genetic ancestry analysis placed about 84% of the 400 or so donors that were genotyped in the Caucasian-associated cluster.

PCR involved 60 Vbeta and 13 Jbeta primers. TCRdb's table, derived via immunoSEQ multiplex PCR, lists solely in-frame clones and lacks some. The table lists 100,000 to 150,000 clones, over 70% of them singletons. Overall study findings and caveats: Accurate prediction of HLA-A and HLA-B alleles (for most subjects) was reportedly achieved from TCR beta sequences. The study found most TCR sequences rare, yet found some public TCRs in many donors. DRB1 showed the most TCR associations and HLA-C the fewest in a later analysis, as rates varied by HLA locus.

The V and J ends lost 4 bases and 2 bases respectively, with 9 bases between them. The CDR3 covers 13 residues. Germline CDR1 is KGHSY and CDR2 is FQNENV. Sequencing was carried out using PBMCs. The J gene is TRBJ2-7, the V gene TRBV16, with no clear D. The TCR comes from a woman in her 50s in good health and CMV-seronegative. CDR3 region: CASSPEAAYEQYF. In DNA, the CDR3 is TGTGCCAGCAGCCCTGAGGCGGCCTACGAGCAGTACTTC.